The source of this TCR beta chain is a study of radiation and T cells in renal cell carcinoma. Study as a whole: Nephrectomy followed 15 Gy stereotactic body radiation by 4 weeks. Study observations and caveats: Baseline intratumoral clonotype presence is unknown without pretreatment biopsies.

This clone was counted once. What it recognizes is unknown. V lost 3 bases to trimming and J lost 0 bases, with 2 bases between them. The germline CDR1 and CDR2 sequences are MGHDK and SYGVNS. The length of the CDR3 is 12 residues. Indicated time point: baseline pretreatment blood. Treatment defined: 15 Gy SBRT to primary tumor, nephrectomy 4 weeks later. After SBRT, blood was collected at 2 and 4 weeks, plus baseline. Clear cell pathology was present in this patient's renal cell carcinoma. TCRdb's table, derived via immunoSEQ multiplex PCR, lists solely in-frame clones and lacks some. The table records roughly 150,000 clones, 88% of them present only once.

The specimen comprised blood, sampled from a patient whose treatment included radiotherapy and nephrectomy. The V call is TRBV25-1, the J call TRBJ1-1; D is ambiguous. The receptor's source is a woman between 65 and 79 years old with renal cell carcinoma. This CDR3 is CASSDMNTEAFF. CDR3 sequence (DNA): TGTGCCAGCAGTGATATGAACACTGAAGCTTTCTTT.